Listed below are T cell receptor beta chains from one sample, sequenced in a study of T cell responses to AZD1222 COVID-19 vaccine. Sequencing was performed with immunoSEQ multiplex PCR; in TCRdb, only in-frame clones are kept and a portion is missing. The sample gives about 190,000 clones, approximately 92% of which show up once; roughly 4% is in the top ten. The input for sequencing was peripheral blood, taken 28 days after the second dose of the MenACWY control vaccine. Source of these receptors: an adult who received the MenACWY meningococcal vaccine as a control. Both conserved end residues are part of each CDR3. The D gene is left open where the match is weak. Rows may omit the clone size; those that give it use once, few, many or a size class.

size	J	V	D	CDR3	DNA
-	TRBJ1-5	TRBV30	-	CAWSEGHGNQPQHF	TGTGCCTGGAGCGAGGGACATGGGAATCAGCCCCAGCATTTT
-	TRBJ2-7	TRBV28	TRBD2	CASSGEGPLLEQYF	TGTGCCAGCAGTGGGGAGGGCCCACTGCTCGAGCAGTACTTC
-	TRBJ2-3	TRBV5-4	-	CASSLGSGPTDTQYF	TGTGCCAGCAGCTTGGGTAGCGGACCCACAGATACGCAGTATTTT
-	TRBJ1-5	TRBV30	-	CAWSVPNNQPQHF	TGTGCCTGGAGTGTTCCCAACAATCAGCCCCAGCATTTT
-	TRBJ2-7	TRBV9	TRBD1	CASSETGASYEQYF	TGTGCCAGCAGCGAGACAGGGGCCTCCTACGAGCAGTACTTC
-	TRBJ2-2	TRBV24-1	TRBD1	CATSDLGTVSGELFF	TGTGCCACCAGTGATTTGGGGACAGTCTCCGGGGAGCTGTTTTTT
-	TRBJ2-3	TRBV7-2	-	CASSLEGRAHFDF	TGTGCCAGCAGCTTAGAGGGCAGGGCGCACTTTGACTTT
once	TRBJ1-2	TRBV19	TRBD1	CASRLGQGFWSEGYTF	TGTGCCAGTAGGCTGGGACAGGGTTTTTGGAGTGAAGGCTACACCTTC
-	TRBJ1-3	TRBV3-1/TRBV3-2	-	CASSQEWGARNTIYF	TGTGCCAGCAGCCAGGAGTGGGGGGCCCGAAACACCATATATTTT
-	TRBJ2-3	TRBV6-4	-	CASSATGASTDTQYF	TGTGCCAGCAGTGCGACAGGAGCTAGCACAGATACGCAGTATTTT
-	TRBJ2-7	TRBV6-1	-	CASSVSRDFPTYEQYF	TGTGCCAGCAGTGTTTCCCGGGACTTTCCCACCTACGAGCAGTACTTC
-	TRBJ1-5	TRBV6-2/TRBV6-3	-	CASSHPEFNQPQHF	TGTGCCAGCAGTCACCCAGAGTTCAATCAGCCCCAGCATTTT
-	TRBJ2-7	TRBV21-1	-	CASSLGLAGAGEQYF	TGTGCCAGCAGCCTGGGGCTAGCGGGAGCTGGGGAGCAGTACTTC
-	TRBJ2-5	TRBV2	-	CAKKWQGKETQYF	TGTGCCAAGAAGTGGCAGGGGAAGGAGACCCAGTACTTC
-	TRBJ2-7	TRBV28	-	CASRLTGYEQYF	TGTGCCAGCCGGTTAACAGGCTACGAGCAGTACTTC
-	TRBJ2-7	TRBV18	-	CASSPVRDSSSYEQYF	TGTGCCAGCTCGCCTGTGAGGGACTCGAGCTCCTACGAGCAGTACTTC
-	TRBJ1-3	TRBV4-2	-	CASSQDQRFGSGNTIYF	TGTGCCAGCAGCCAAGATCAGAGGTTCGGCTCTGGAAACACCATATATTTT
-	TRBJ1-2	TRBV6-2/TRBV6-3	-	CASSYTRTSNYGYTF	TGTGCCAGCAGTTACACCCGGACTTCTAACTATGGCTACACCTTC
-	TRBJ1-4	TRBV11-2	-	CASSPTDRSGEKLFF	TGTGCCAGCAGCCCAACGGACCGATCGGGCGAAAAACTGTTTTTT
once	TRBJ1-2	TRBV7-2	-	CASSLGGARSGYTF	TGTGCCAGCAGCTTAGGGGGCGCCCGTTCCGGCTACACCTTC
once	TRBJ1-5	TRBV11-2	-	CASSHPTSNQPQHF	TGTGCCAGCAGCCACCCAACGAGCAATCAGCCCCAGCATTTT
-	TRBJ2-1	TRBV28	TRBD2	CASSRSGRLGNEQFF	TGTGCCAGCAGCCGTAGCGGGAGGCTGGGGAATGAGCAGTTCTTC
once	TRBJ1-3	TRBV30	-	CAWSRDTGNTIYF	TGTGCCTGGTCCCGGGACACTGGAAACACCATATATTTT
-	TRBJ2-5	TRBV28	-	CASSPLDQKTQYF	TGTGCCAGCAGTCCTCTTGACCAGAAGACCCAGTACTTC
-	TRBJ2-1	TRBV13	TRBD1	CASSGRQGAYNEQFF	TGTGCCAGCAGCGGTAGACAGGGGGCGTACAATGAGCAGTTCTTC
once	TRBJ1-5	TRBV7-9	-	CASSLGPRQPQHF	TGTGCCAGCAGCTTAGGTCCACGACAGCCCCAGCATTTT
-	TRBJ2-1	TRBV5-1	-	CASSLSQNEQFF	TGCGCCAGCAGCTTGTCCCAGAATGAGCAGTTCTTC
-	TRBJ1-5	TRBV19	-	CASRFGAQPQHF	TGTGCCAGTAGATTCGGGGCCCAGCCCCAGCATTTT
-	TRBJ1-2	TRBV6-2/TRBV6-3	-	CASSLLTPTSYGYTF	TGTGCCAGCAGTCTCCTCACCCCCACATCATATGGCTACACCTTC
-	TRBJ1-2	TRBV11-2	TRBD1	CASSLDLGTGFFYGYTF	TGTGCCAGCAGCTTAGATTTAGGGACAGGGTTCTTCTATGGCTACACCTTC
-	TRBJ1-6	TRBV19	-	CASSDSGSPLHF	TGTGCCAGTAGCGACTCGGGTTCACCCCTCCACTTT
-	TRBJ2-7	TRBV24-1	-	CATNLDTPLYEQYF	TGTGCCACCAACCTGGACACACCCCTCTACGAGCAGTACTTC
once	TRBJ1-2	TRBV6-5	-	CASTPLGGYTF	TGTGCCAGCACTCCCCTGGGGGGCTACACCTTC
-	TRBJ2-5	TRBV19	TRBD2	CASRTSGQETQYF	TGTGCCAGCCGGACTAGCGGCCAAGAGACCCAGTACTTC
-	TRBJ2-7	TRBV30	-	CACLRGPSYEQYF	TGTGCCTGCCTACGGGGCCCCTCCTACGAGCAGTACTTC
once	TRBJ2-2	TRBV12-5	TRBD1	CASGGGTANTGELFF	TGTGCTAGTGGAGGTGGGACAGCGAACACCGGGGAGCTGTTTTTT
-	TRBJ1-2	TRBV28	-	CASTDGLDGYTF	TGTGCCAGCACCGACGGGTTGGATGGCTACACCTTC
-	TRBJ2-3	TRBV7-2	TRBD2	CASRTSGTDTQYF	TGTGCCAGCAGAACTAGCGGCACAGATACGCAGTATTTT
-	TRBJ2-5	TRBV30	-	CAWSPGPTRETQYF	TGTGCCTGGAGCCCGGGACCCACAAGGGAGACCCAGTACTTC
-	TRBJ2-7	TRBV29-1	-	CSVAFGTLDEQYF	TGCAGCGTTGCCTTCGGGACTCTTGACGAGCAGTACTTC
-	TRBJ2-1	TRBV7-3	TRBD2	CASSPGLAGGNEQFF	TGTGCCAGCAGCCCGGGACTAGCGGGTGGAAATGAGCAGTTCTTC
-	TRBJ1-1	TRBV15	TRBD1	CATSRHRQGTEAFF	TGTGCCACCAGCAGACACAGACAGGGAACTGAAGCTTTCTTT
once	TRBJ2-7	TRBV3-1/TRBV3-2	-	CASSPRAVLSYEQYF	TGTGCCAGCAGCCCACGAGCAGTACTATCCTACGAGCAGTACTTC
-	TRBJ2-7	TRBV7-8	-	CASSPSALSSAGHEQYF	TGTGCCAGCAGCCCGAGTGCCCTGAGTAGCGCAGGCCACGAGCAGTACTTC
-	TRBJ2-1	TRBV19	-	CASNEQGVGEQFF	TGTGCCAGTAATGAACAGGGAGTAGGTGAGCAGTTCTTC
-	TRBJ1-5	TRBV7-2	TRBD1	CASSLGPGGNQPQHF	TGTGCCAGCAGCTTAGGGCCAGGGGGAAATCAGCCCCAGCATTTT
-	TRBJ1-2	TRBV5-1	-	CASSLDGLIGGYTF	TGCGCCAGCAGCTTGGACGGACTAATAGGTGGCTACACCTTC
-	TRBJ1-6	TRBV4-2	-	CASSQDPRGNSPLHF	TGTGCCAGCAGCCAAGATCCCAGGGGTAATTCACCCCTCCACTTT
once	TRBJ1-1	TRBV21-1	-	CASSARDRERRKAFF	TGTGCCAGCAGCGCCCGGGACAGGGAACGAAGAAAAGCTTTCTTT
-	TRBJ2-2	TRBV4-1	TRBD1	CASSRGQGYTGELFF	TGCGCCAGCAGCCGAGGACAGGGCTACACCGGGGAGCTGTTTTTT
-	TRBJ2-7	TRBV18	-	CASSPVGLNEQYF	TGTGCCAGCTCACCAGTAGGGCTCAACGAGCAGTACTTC